One sample yielded the 20 T cell receptor beta chains listed below, sequenced in a study of blood T cell repertoires in COVID-19. Clones were sequenced by immunoSEQ multiplex PCR, and TCRdb holds only the in-frame ones, with some missing. The sample shows about 200,000 clones, 84% of them seen only once. Sequenced input: peripheral blood. Every receptor here comes from a woman between 50 and 59 years old with active or convalescent COVID-19.

This chain uses TRBV5-1 with TRBJ2-2; D might be TRBD2 (5 bases). The germline V gene encodes CDR1 SGHRS and CDR2 YFSETQ. CDR3 length: 16 amino acids. Trimming took 4 bases from V and 0 from J, leaving 13 bases between them. CDR3 sequence (DNA): TGCGCCAGCAGCCCCAACCCGGGGACGAACACCGGGGAGCTGTTTTTT. Its protein is CASSPNPGTNTGELFF.

V is TRBV6-5 and J is TRBJ1-1; 8 bases agree with TRBD1. The CDR3 is 14 residues long. J gave up 1 base and V 6 bases, and 4 bases lay outside the gene matches. Germline loops: CDR1 MNHEY, CDR2 SVGAGI. CDR3 sequence (DNA): TGTGCCAGCAGCGAGGGACAGGAGAACACTGAAGCTTTCTTT. It codes for CASSEGQENTEAFF.

The V call is TRBV6-4, the J call TRBJ2-1, with 10 bases lining up with TRBD2. The CDR3 extends over 14 amino acids. Trimming took 4 bases from V and 7 from J; bases not matched to a gene: 4. Germline-derived CDR1 and CDR2 are MRHNA and SNTAGT. CDR3 coding DNA: TGTGCCAGCAGTGCGCAGCGGGGGGGAAATGAGCAGTTCTTC. Translated: CASSAQRGGNEQFF.

The chain carries TRBV7-2 and TRBJ1-6, with D uncertain. V shed 2 bases and J shed 5 bases, with 13 bases lying between them. Germline values: CDR1 SGHTA, CDR2 FQGNSA. This CDR3 has 16 amino acids. The CDR3 nucleotides are TGTGCCAGCAGCTTACAACTCCAGGTTAATAATTCACCCCTCCACTTT. This translates into CASSLQLQVNNSPLHF. The whole variable domain, remainder taken from reference TRBV7-2 and TRBJ1-6, is GAGVSQSPSNKVTEKGKDVELRCDPISGHTALYWYRQSLGQGLEFLIYFQGNSAPDKSGLPSDRFSAERTGGSVSTLTIQRTQQEDSAVYLCASSLQLQVNNSPLHFGNGTRLTVT.

The rearrangement joins TRBV23-1 to TRBJ1-5, with 10 bases that match TRBD1. TRBV23-1 carries the ORF label, with uncertain function. The junction had 1 base not matched to a gene; V was cut back by 9 bases and J by 2 bases. CDR3 length equals 13 residues. CDR3 sequence reads: CARGTGGNQPQHF. CDR3 sequence (DNA): TGCGCCAGGGGGACAGGGGGCAATCAGCCCCAGCATTTT.

The chain combines TRBV19 with TRBJ1-2; maybe TRBD1 (6 bases). From germline, CDR1 is LNHDA and CDR2 SQIVND (reference sequence). V was pared by 3 bases and J by 6 bases, with 14 bases between. This CDR3 is 14 amino acids long. CDR3 DNA sequence: TGTGCCAGTAGTATTTGGACAGAAGTCGATGGCTACACCTTC. Translating gives CASSIWTEVDGYTF.

V and J are TRBV6-2 or TRBV6-3 and TRBJ1-2; D gene unclear. Trimming took 4 bases from V and 0 from J, leaving 9 bases between them. The CDR3 runs to 14 residues. The germline CDR1 and CDR2 sequences are MNHEY and SVGEGT. The CDR3 DNA reads TGTGCCAGCAGTTCGGCCGGGACTAACTATGGCTACACCTTC. Amino acids: CASSSAGTNYGYTF.

This clone was observed a handful of times. V is TRBV11-3 and J is TRBJ1-3; TRBD1 might be the D (5 bases). The CDR3 is 18 residues long. Germline V gene data show CDR1 as SGHNT and CDR2 as YENEEA. With 0 bases removed from V and 2 bases from J, the gap between germline ends came to 17 bases. The CDR3 sequence is CASSLDSFGQGPGNTIYF. Written as DNA, the CDR3 is TGTGCCAGCAGCTTAGACTCCTTTGGGCAGGGCCCTGGAAACACCATATATTTT. The whole variable domain, filled in from reference TRBV11-3 and TRBJ1-3, reads EAGVVQSPRYKIIEKKQPVAFWCNPISGHNTLYWYLQNLGQGPELLIRYENEEAVDDSQLPKDRFSAERLKGVDSTLKIQPAELGDSAVYLCASSLDSFGQGPGNTIYFGEGSWLTVV.

This sequence joins TRBV28 and TRBJ1-1; the D is unclear. V was cut by 8 bases and J by 0 bases, with 10 bases left in between. This CDR3 contains 13 residues. Per germline, CDR1 MDHEN and CDR2 SYDVKM. The CDR3 protein is CASGSILNTEAFF. CDR3 DNA sequence: TGTGCCAGCGGTAGTATTTTGAACACTGAAGCTTTCTTT.

V usage is TRBV6-2 or TRBV6-3 and J usage is TRBJ2-3; D is undetermined. CDR3 size: 13 residues. Germline CDR1 MNHEY, CDR2 SVGEGT. The germline V and J ends were trimmed by 2 bases and 2 bases, with 5 bases remaining between them. CDR3 amino acids: CASSYIVTDTQYF. The DNA for the CDR3 is TGTGCCAGCAGTTACATAGTCACAGATACGCAGTATTTT.

This clone was seen only once. The CDR3 coding sequence is TGTGCCAGCAGCCCGGTACAGGGAGCCGGGGCTGAAGCTTTCTTT. Translated, it gives CASSPVQGAGAEAFF. The chain combines TRBV3-1 (or the pseudogene TRBV3-2) with TRBJ1-1; possible D gene TRBD1, 6 bases. The CDR3 runs 15 residues. V shed 4 bases and J shed 6 bases, with 18 bases lying between them. Germline-derived CDR1 and CDR2 are LGHDT and YNNKEL (reference sequence).

J is TRBJ1-2 and V is TRBV5-1, with 7 bases lining up with TRBD1. The CDR3 is 15 amino acids. The germline V gene has CDR1 SGHRS and CDR2 YFSETQ. V lost 2 bases, J lost 4 bases, and 8 bases stayed unmatched. The CDR3 loop reads CASSLQGSGGYGYTF. The CDR3 bases are TGCGCCAGCAGCTTACAGGGGAGTGGTGGCTATGGCTACACCTTC.

The chain is built from TRBV19 and TRBJ2-3; D gene uncertain. V was cut by 6 bases and J by 5 bases, with 15 bases left in between. The germline V gene has CDR1 LNHDA and CDR2 SQIVND (reference sequence). The CDR3 has 14 residues. The CDR3 bases are TGTGCCAGTAGGGAAGGCGGAGCTAAAGATACGCAGTATTTT. This translates into CASREGGAKDTQYF.

The chain links TRBV6-1 to TRBJ2-3; 7 bases match TRBD2. V trimming: 4 bases; J trimming: 0 bases; junction bases outside the gene matches: 7. Germline-derived CDR1 and CDR2 are MNHNS and SASEGT. CDR3 length: 16 amino acids. Here the CDR3 DNA reads TGTGCCAGCAGTGGTTTTAGCGGGTCTAGCACAGATACGCAGTATTTT. It yields the protein CASSGFSGSSTDTQYF.

This sequence joins TRBV13 and TRBJ2-2; 8 bases agree with TRBD1. The CDR3 totals 14 residues. The germline V gene encodes CDR1 PRHDT and CDR2 FYEKMQ (reference sequence). Trimming took 5 bases from V and 8 from J; bases not matched to a gene: 7. CDR3 in amino acids: CASSRQGLAGELFF. The CDR3 nucleotides are TGTGCCAGCAGCCGACAGGGGCTGGCAGGGGAGCTGTTTTTT.

Here the CDR3 reads CASTIIGQGGGPQHF. CDR3 coding DNA: TGTGCCAGCACCATTATCGGACAGGGGGGAGGGCCCCAGCATTTT. The rearrangement links TRBV6-5 to TRBJ1-5, with 10 bases matching TRBD1. CDR3 length: 15 residues. Germline V gives CDR1 MNHEY, CDR2 SVGAGI. Losses at the gene ends were 7 bases for V and 9 bases for J; bases not matched to a gene: 12.

V usage is TRBV9 and J usage is TRBJ1-6, with TRBD1 identical over 8 bases. The CDR3 sequence is 13 residues long. Germline V lookup: CDR1 SGDLS, CDR2 YYNGEE. Trimming removed 4 bases from V and 11 bases from J; junction bases left unmatched: 5. CDR3 DNA sequence: TGTGCCAGCAGCACAGGGGGGGGGACACCCCTCCACTTT. Amino acid sequence: CASSTGGGTPLHF.

The rearrangement links TRBV3-1 (or the pseudogene TRBV3-2) to TRBJ1-1, with D possibly TRBD1 on 5 matching bases. CDR3 length: 14 amino acids. V was pared by 6 bases and J by 4 bases, with 15 bases between. The germline gives CDR1 LGHDT, CDR2 YNNKEL (reference sequence). The CDR3 DNA follows: TGTGCCAGCAGACCGCCCACGGGGGGCACTGAAGCTTTCTTT. Its translation: CASRPPTGGTEAFF.

The chain uses TRBV11-2 and TRBJ1-1; D is ambiguous. V shed 2 bases and J shed 4 bases, with 8 bases lying between them. The germline gives CDR1 SGHAT, CDR2 FQNNGV. CDR3 length equals 13 residues. The CDR3 nucleotides read TGTGCCAGCAGCTTATGGGGAGGCACTGAAGCTTTCTTT. It encodes CASSLWGGTEAFF.

The rearrangement uses TRBV9 and TRBJ2-7, with D unresolved. Germline CDR1 reads SGDLS; CDR2 reads YYNGEE. Deletions cut 0 bases from V and 0 bases from J, with 7 bases between. This CDR3 is built from 14 residues. The CDR3 loop reads CASSVDRGSYEQYF. Here the CDR3 DNA reads TGTGCCAGCAGCGTAGATCGCGGCTCCTACGAGCAGTACTTC.